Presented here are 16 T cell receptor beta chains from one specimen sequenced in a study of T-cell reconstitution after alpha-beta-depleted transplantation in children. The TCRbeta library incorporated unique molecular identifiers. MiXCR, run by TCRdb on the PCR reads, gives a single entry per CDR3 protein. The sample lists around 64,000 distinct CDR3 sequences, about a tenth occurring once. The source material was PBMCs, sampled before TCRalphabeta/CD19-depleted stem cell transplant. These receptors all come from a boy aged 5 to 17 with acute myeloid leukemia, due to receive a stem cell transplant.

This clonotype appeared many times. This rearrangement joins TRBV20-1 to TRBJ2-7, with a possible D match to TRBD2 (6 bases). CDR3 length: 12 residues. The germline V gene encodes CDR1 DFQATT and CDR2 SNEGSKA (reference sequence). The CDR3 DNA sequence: TGCAGCATCTCTAGCGAATACTACGAGCAGTACTTC. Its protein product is CSISSEYYEQYF.

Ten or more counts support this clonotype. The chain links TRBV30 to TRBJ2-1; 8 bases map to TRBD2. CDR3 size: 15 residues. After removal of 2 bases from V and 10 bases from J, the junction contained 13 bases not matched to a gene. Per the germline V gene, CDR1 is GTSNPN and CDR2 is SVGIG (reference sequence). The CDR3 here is CAWSPGVAGSREQFF. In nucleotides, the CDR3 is TGTGCCTGGAGTCCCGGGGTAGCGGGATCAAGAGAGCAGTTCTTC.

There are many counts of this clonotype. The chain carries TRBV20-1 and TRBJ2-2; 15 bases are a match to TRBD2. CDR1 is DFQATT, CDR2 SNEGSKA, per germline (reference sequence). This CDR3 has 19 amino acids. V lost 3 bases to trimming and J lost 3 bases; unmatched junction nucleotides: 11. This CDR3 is CSARAPGLAGGLDTGELFF. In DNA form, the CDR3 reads TGCAGTGCTAGGGCCCCCGGACTAGCGGGAGGGTTGGACACCGGGGAGCTGTTTTTT.

CDR3 protein: CASSLGGGRNTGELFF. The CDR3 DNA is TGTGCCAGCAGCTTAGGTGGGGGGAGAAACACCGGGGAGCTGTTTTTT. This chain uses TRBV7-8 with TRBJ2-2, with D perhaps matching TRBD2 (6 bases). This CDR3 has 16 amino acids. Germline values: CDR1 SGHVS, CDR2 FQNEAQ. The V end was cut by 1 base, the J end by 2 bases, with 11 bases between.

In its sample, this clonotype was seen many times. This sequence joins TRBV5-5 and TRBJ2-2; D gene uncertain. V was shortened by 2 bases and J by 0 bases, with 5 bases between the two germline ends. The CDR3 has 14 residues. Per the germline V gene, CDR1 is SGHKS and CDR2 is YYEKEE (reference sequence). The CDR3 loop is CASSFDPNTGELFF. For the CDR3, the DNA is TGTGCCAGCAGCTTCGACCCGAACACCGGGGAGCTGTTTTTT.

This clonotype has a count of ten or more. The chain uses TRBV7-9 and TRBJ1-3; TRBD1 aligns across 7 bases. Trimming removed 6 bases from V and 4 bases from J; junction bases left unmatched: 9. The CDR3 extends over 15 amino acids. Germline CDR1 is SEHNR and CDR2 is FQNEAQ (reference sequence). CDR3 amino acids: CASRPGTEGGNTIYF. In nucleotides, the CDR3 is TGTGCCAGCAGGCCCGGGACAGAGGGAGGAAACACCATATATTTT. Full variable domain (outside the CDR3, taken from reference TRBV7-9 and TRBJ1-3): DTGVSQNPRHKITKRGQNVTFRCDPISEHNRLYWYRQTLGQGPEFLTYFQNEAQLEKSRLLSDRFSAERPKGSFSTLEIQRTEQGDSAMYLCASRPGTEGGNTIYFGEGSWLTVV.

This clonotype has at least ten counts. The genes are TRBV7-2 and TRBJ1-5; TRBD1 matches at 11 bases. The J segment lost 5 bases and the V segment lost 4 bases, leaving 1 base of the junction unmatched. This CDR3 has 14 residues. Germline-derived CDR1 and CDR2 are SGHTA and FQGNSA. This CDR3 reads CASSWGQGDQPQHF. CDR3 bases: TGTGCCAGCAGCTGGGGACAGGGGGATCAGCCCCAGCATTTT.

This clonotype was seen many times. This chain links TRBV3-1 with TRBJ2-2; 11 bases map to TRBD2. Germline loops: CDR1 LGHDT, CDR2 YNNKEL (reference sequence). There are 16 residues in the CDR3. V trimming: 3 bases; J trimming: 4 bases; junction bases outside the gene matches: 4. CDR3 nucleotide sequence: TGTGCCAGCAGCCAGAATAGCGGGGGGGTCACCGGGGAGCTGTTTTTT. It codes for CASSQNSGGVTGELFF.

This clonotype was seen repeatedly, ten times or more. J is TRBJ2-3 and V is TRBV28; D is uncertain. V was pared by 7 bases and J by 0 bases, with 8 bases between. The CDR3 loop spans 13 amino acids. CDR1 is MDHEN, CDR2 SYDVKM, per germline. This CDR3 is CASIHSSTDTQYF. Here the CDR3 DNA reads TGTGCCAGCATCCACTCCAGCACAGATACGCAGTATTTT.

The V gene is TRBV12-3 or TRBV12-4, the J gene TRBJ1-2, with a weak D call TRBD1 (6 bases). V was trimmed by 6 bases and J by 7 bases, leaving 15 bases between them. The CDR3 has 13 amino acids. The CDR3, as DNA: TGTGCCAGCAGAATCTCAGGGGAGGGTGGCTACACCTTC. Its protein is CASRISGEGGYTF.

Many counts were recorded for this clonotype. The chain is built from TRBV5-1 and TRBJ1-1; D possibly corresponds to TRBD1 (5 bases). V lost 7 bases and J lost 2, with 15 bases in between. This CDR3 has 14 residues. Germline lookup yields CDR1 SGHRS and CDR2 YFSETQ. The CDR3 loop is CASYQSDINTEAFF. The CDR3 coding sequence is TGCGCCAGCTATCAATCGGACATAAACACTGAAGCTTTCTTT.

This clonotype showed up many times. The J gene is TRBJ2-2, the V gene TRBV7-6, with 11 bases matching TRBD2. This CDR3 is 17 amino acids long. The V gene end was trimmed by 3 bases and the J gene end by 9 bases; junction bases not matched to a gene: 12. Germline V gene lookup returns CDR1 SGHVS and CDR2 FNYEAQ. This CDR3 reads CASSFSGGANLHRELFF. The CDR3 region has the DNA TGTGCCAGCAGCTTTAGCGGGGGGGCAAACCTACACCGGGAGCTGTTTTTT. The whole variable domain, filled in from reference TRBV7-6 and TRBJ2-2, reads GAGVSQSPRYKVTKRGQDVALRCDPISGHVSLYWYRQALGQGPEFLTYFNYEAQQDKSGLPNDRFSAERPEGSISTLTIQRTEQRDSAMYRCASSFSGGANLHRELFFGEGSRLTVL.

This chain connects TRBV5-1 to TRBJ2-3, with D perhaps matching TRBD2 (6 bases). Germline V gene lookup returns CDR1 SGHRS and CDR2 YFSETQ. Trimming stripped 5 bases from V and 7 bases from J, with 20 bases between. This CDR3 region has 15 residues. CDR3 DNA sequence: TGCGCCAGCAGACCCGAACTAGCTCCGAGGAATACGCAGTATTTT. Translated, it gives CASRPELAPRNTQYF.

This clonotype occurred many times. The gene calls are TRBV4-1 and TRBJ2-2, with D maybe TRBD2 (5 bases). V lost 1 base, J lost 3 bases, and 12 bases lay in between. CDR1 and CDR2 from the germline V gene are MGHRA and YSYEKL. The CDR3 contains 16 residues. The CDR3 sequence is CASSQVADSYTGELFF. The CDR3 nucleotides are TGCGCCAGCAGCCAAGTTGCGGACTCTTACACCGGGGAGCTGTTTTTT.

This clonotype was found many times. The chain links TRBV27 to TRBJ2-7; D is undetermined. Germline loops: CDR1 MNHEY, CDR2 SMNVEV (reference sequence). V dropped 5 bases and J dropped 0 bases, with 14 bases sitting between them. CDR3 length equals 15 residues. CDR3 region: CASSPAGVLSYEQYF. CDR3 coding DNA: TGTGCCAGCAGTCCCGCAGGCGTACTCTCCTACGAGCAGTACTTC.

The CDR3 region has the DNA TGTGCCAGCAGTTCTTCAGGGGGTTACGAGCAGTACTTC. Protein sequence: CASSSSGGYEQYF. This rearrangement joins TRBV6-5 to TRBJ2-7, with 7 bases aligning to TRBD1. Germline V gives CDR1 MNHEY, CDR2 SVGAGI. The CDR3 covers 13 residues. V was clipped by 4 bases and J by 4 bases; unmatched bases: 4.